Shown below are 18 T cell receptor beta chains from a single sample sequenced in a study of T cell responses to AZD1222 COVID-19 vaccine. Sequenced by immunoSEQ multiplex PCR; TCRdb stores in-frame clones only, minus some. Of tens of thousands of clones listed, roughly 90% were seen once; the top ten hold around 9.9%. Specimen: peripheral blood, collected on day 0 of AZD1222 vaccination. All receptors derive from an adult in good health.

The J gene is TRBJ2-2, the V gene TRBV5-1; 8 bases map to TRBD1. This CDR3 contains 15 residues. V trimming: 4 bases; J trimming: 0 bases; junction bases outside the gene matches: 2. CDR1 and CDR2 (germline): SGHRS, YFSETQ. The CDR3 sequence is CASSADRANTGELFF. DNA for the CDR3: TGCGCCAGCAGCGCGGACAGGGCGAACACCGGGGAGCTGTTTTTT.

Worth noting for this clone: This sample also contains other DNA sequences that code for the same CDR3. The chain is built from TRBV30 and TRBJ2-7; weak D call: TRBD2 (5 bases). The V end was cut by 3 bases, the J end by 3 bases, with 9 bases between. The CDR3 runs 12 residues. Per germline, CDR1 GTSNPN and CDR2 SVGIG (reference sequence). For the CDR3, the DNA is TGTGCCTGGAGCCTAGCAGACTACGAGCAGTACTTC. Translation gives CAWSLADYEQYF.

The V call is TRBV4-1, the J call TRBJ2-7; tentatively, D is TRBD2 (5 bases). Germline assignment: CDR1 MGHRA and CDR2 YSYEKL. Trimming left V 4 bases short and J 6 bases short, with 16 bases between. The CDR3 loop spans 14 amino acids. CDR3 sequence (DNA): TGCGCCAGCAGCCCTATCGACCAGGCGGGCGAGCAGTACTTC. Translation: CASSPIDQAGEQYF.

This rearrangement joins TRBV29-1 to TRBJ2-1; D not resolved. This CDR3 has 14 amino acids. Germline V gives CDR1 SQVTM, CDR2 ANQGSEA. Trimming took off 1 base at V and 2 bases at J, with 9 bases between the two ends. CDR3 loop: CSVEGLDAYNEQFF. The CDR3 region has the DNA TGCAGCGTTGAAGGCCTAGACGCCTACAATGAGCAGTTCTTC.

This rearrangement joins TRBV7-3 to TRBJ2-1, with 7 positions matching TRBD1. This CDR3 spans 16 amino acids. Unmatched junction bases numbered 9, after V lost 5 bases and J lost 2 bases. Germline values: CDR1 SGHTA, CDR2 FQGTGA. This CDR3 reads CASSPRAGQAYNEQFF. CDR3 bases: TGTGCCAGCAGCCCACGCGCAGGACAGGCCTACAATGAGCAGTTCTTC.

This chain joins TRBV15 and TRBJ2-6, with D uncertain. The germline V gene has CDR1 LNHNV and CDR2 YYDKDF (reference sequence). V was shortened by 0 bases and J by 2 bases, with 11 bases between the two germline ends. The CDR3 covers 17 residues. CDR3 sequence reads: CATSRDTPSTGANVLTF. CDR3 nucleotide sequence: TGTGCCACCAGCAGAGATACCCCCTCAACTGGGGCCAACGTCCTGACTTTC.

The chain joins TRBV7-2 to TRBJ2-1; D ambiguous. Trimming stripped 0 bases from V and 0 bases from J, with 15 bases between. CDR3 length equals 18 residues. Germline V CDR1 and CDR2: SGHTA, FQGNSA. The CDR3 region has the DNA TGTGCCAGCAGCTTAGCTTTTGGCAGGCAGTACTCCTACAATGAGCAGTTCTTC. Protein product: CASSLAFGRQYSYNEQFF. Filled out from reference TRBV7-2 and TRBJ2-1, the complete variable domain reads GAGVSQSPSNKVTEKGKDVELRCDPISGHTALYWYRQSLGQGLEFLIYFQGNSAPDKSGLPSDRFSAERTGGSVSTLTIQRTQQEDSAVYLCASSLAFGRQYSYNEQFFGPGTRLTVL.

The chain couples TRBV12-3 or TRBV12-4 to TRBJ2-3; no clear D. The CDR3 spans 12 residues. Trimming took off 3 bases at V and 10 bases at J, with 11 bases between the two ends. The CDR3 reads CASSFVSEAQYF. In nucleotides, the CDR3 is TGTGCCAGCAGTTTTGTAAGTGAGGCGCAGTATTTT.

There are a few counts of this clone. The chain is built from TRBV6-5 and TRBJ2-2; unclear D gene. Trimming took off 6 bases at V and 6 bases at J, with 11 bases between the two ends. This CDR3 has 13 residues. The V gene's germline CDR1 is MNHEY and CDR2 SVGAGI. This CDR3 is CASSVLVAGELFF. CDR3 sequence (DNA): TGTGCCAGCAGCGTATTAGTTGCCGGGGAGCTGTTTTTT.

J is TRBJ1-1 and V is TRBV28; D is unresolved. V lost 4 bases and J lost 4, with 13 bases in between. Germline V gene data show CDR1 as MDHEN and CDR2 as SYDVKM. The CDR3 extends over 14 amino acids. The CDR3 region has the DNA TGTGCCAGCAGTTACGGAGGGAGGATCACTGAAGCTTTCTTT. Its translation: CASSYGGRITEAFF.

This chain joins TRBV7-9 and TRBJ1-2, with D possibly TRBD1 on 6 matching bases. The CDR3 loop spans 13 amino acids. Trimming took off 5 bases at V and 4 bases at J, with 11 bases between the two ends. CDR1 SEHNR and CDR2 FQNEAQ come from the germline V gene (reference sequence). The CDR3 is CASSPTGRYGYTF. The DNA of the CDR3 is TGTGCCAGCAGCCCTACAGGGCGCTATGGCTACACCTTC.

This clone appeared a single time. The chain uses TRBV9 and TRBJ1-2; D is uncertain. Germline V lookup: CDR1 SGDLS, CDR2 YYNGEE. There are 14 residues in the CDR3. With 3 bases removed from V and 5 bases from J, the gap between germline ends came to 14 bases. The CDR3 sequence: CASSADPEGYGYTF. The CDR3 DNA is TGTGCCAGCAGCGCAGACCCGGAAGGATATGGCTACACCTTC.

J is TRBJ2-2 and V is TRBV12-5; unclear D gene. The CDR3 is 13 residues long. The V end was cut by 7 bases, the J end by 0 bases, with 6 bases between. Germline assignment: CDR1 LGHNT and CDR2 FRNRAP. CDR3 sequence: CASASTNTGELFF. DNA for the CDR3: TGTGCTAGTGCCTCCACGAACACCGGGGAGCTGTTTTTT. Complete variable domain (other parts from reference TRBV12-5 and TRBJ2-2): DARVTQTPRHKVTEMGQEVTMRCQPILGHNTVFWYRQTMMQGLELLAYFRNRAPLDDSGMPKDRFSAEMPDATLATLKIQPSEPRDSAVYFCASASTNTGELFFGEGSRLTVL.

The J gene is TRBJ2-7, the V gene TRBV20-1; 8 bases fit TRBD2. V gave up 3 bases and J gave up 3 bases; unmatched junction bases: 10. The CDR3 is made up of 15 amino acids. Germline V gene data show CDR1 as DFQATT and CDR2 as SNEGSKA (reference sequence). CDR3 sequence reads: CSASSGASGNYEQYF. CDR3 nucleotides: TGCAGTGCTAGTAGCGGGGCTAGCGGAAACTACGAGCAGTACTTC.

This clone was seen only once. V is TRBV12-3 or TRBV12-4 and J is TRBJ1-5; D gene unclear. The length of the CDR3 is 12 residues. V lost 5 bases and J lost 7, with 9 bases in between. The CDR3 region has the DNA TGTGCCAGCAGTCGTGCAGAACAGCCCCAGCATTTT. Its translation is CASSRAEQPQHF.

This clone appeared a few times. The chain joins TRBV6-5 to TRBJ2-7; 7 positions agree with TRBD2. Germline CDR1 reads MNHEY; CDR2 reads SVGAGI. This CDR3 is built from 16 residues. V dropped 0 bases and J dropped 3; count of bases not matched to a gene: 8. The DNA of the CDR3 is TGTGCCAGCAGTTACTCTGGACTAGTAGCGCGCTACGAGCAGTACTTC. Protein sequence: CASSYSGLVARYEQYF.

V usage is TRBV1 and J usage is TRBJ2-7; the table's D call, TRBD2, has no DNA check behind it. TRBV1 is given as a pseudogene. The length of the CDR3 is 17 residues. The CDR3 region has the DNA TGCACCAGCAGCCAAGTGAGGAGAACATACACAAACTACGAGCAGTACGTC. Residues: CTSSQVRRTYTNYEQYV.

This clone was observed once. CDR3 residues: CASRKPGQGSNEQFF. CDR3 DNA sequence: TGTGCCAGCAGAAAACCGGGACAGGGGTCCAATGAGCAGTTCTTC. The chain recombines TRBV27 with TRBJ2-1, with 10 bases aligning to TRBD1. The CDR3 covers 15 residues. CDR1 MNHEY and CDR2 SMNVEV come from the germline V gene (reference sequence). With 6 bases clipped from V and 6 bases from J, the junction kept 8 bases outside the gene matches.